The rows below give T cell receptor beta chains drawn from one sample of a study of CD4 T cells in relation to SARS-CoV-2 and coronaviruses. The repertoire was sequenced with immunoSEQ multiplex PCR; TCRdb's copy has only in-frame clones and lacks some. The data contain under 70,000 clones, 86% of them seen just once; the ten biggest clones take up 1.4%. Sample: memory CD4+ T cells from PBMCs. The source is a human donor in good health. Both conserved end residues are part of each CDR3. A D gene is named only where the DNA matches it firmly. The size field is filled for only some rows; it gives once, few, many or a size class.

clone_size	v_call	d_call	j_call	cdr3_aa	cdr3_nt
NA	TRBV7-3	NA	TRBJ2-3	CASSPTPLRTQYF	TGTGCCAGCAGCCCCACCCCCCTCAGAACGCAGTATTTT
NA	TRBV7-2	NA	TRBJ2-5	CASSTGPGLQETQYF	TGTGCCAGCAGCACTGGGCCAGGGCTTCAGGAGACCCAGTACTTC
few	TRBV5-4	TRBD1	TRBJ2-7	CASSRDRGLSYEQYF	TGTGCCAGCAGCCGGGACAGGGGGTTGTCCTACGAGCAGTACTTC
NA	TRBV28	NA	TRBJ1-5	CASTKLSRGDQPQHF	TGTGCCAGCACCAAACTCAGCAGGGGAGATCAGCCCCAGCATTTT
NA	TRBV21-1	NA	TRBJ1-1	CASSTNQEPGPWERFTEAFF	TGTGCCAGCAGCACCAACCAGGAACCAGGACCGTGGGAAAGATTCACTGAAGCTTTCTTT
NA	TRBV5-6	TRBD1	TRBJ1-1	CASSPPPFSQTGGTSEAFF	TGTGCCAGCAGTCCTCCCCCCTTCTCACAGACAGGGGGTACGTCTGAAGCTTTCTTT
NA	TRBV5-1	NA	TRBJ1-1	CASSLAAFGGGTEAFF	TGCGCCAGCAGCTTGGCCGCGTTTGGGGGAGGCACTGAAGCTTTCTTT
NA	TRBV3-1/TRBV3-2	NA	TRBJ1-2	CASSHHTDNYGYTF	TGTGCCAGCAGCCACCACACGGACAACTATGGCTACACCTTC
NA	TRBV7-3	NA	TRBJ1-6	CASSPGSNSPLHF	TGTGCCAGCAGCCCAGGCTCCAATTCACCCCTCCACTTT
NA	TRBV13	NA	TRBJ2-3	CASSLGGTPSTDTQYF	TGTGCCAGCAGCTTAGGGGGGACTCCTAGCACAGATACGCAGTATTTT
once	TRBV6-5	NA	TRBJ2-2	CASSSGANTGELFF	TGTGCCAGCAGTTCAGGGGCCAACACCGGGGAGCTGTTTTTT
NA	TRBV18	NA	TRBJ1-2	CASSPRSGYGYTF	TGTGCCAGCTCACCACGTTCGGGATATGGCTACACCTTC
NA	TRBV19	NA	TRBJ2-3	CASSIGPSTDTQYF	TGTGCCAGTAGTATAGGGCCAAGCACAGATACGCAGTATTTT
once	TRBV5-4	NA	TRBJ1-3	CASSPASSGNTIYF	TGTGCCAGCAGCCCGGCAAGCTCTGGAAACACCATATATTTT
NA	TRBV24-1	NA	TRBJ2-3	CATSDSNRRGGTDTQYF	TGTGCCACCAGTGATTCAAACAGGCGGGGTGGGACAGATACGCAGTATTTT
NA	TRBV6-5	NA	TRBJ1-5	CASRTYSNQPQHF	TGTGCCAGCAGGACTTATAGCAATCAGCCCCAGCATTTT
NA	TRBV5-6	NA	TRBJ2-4	CASSGSTGPLAKNIQYF	TGTGCCAGCAGCGGTAGTACAGGGCCCTTAGCCAAAAACATTCAGTACTTC
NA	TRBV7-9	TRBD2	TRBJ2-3	CASSLRTSGSDTQYF	TGTGCCAGCAGCCTCCGGACTAGCGGTTCAGATACGCAGTATTTT
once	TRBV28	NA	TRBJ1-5	CASRGDNQPQHF	TGTGCCAGCAGAGGTGATAATCAGCCCCAGCATTTT
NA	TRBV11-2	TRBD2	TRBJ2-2	CASSLAGLAGNTGELFF	TGTGCCAGCAGCTTAGCCGGACTAGCGGGGAACACCGGGGAGCTGTTTTTT
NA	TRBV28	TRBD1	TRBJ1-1	CASSEGTERGAFF	TGTGCCAGCAGTGAGGGGACAGAGCGAGGTGCTTTCTTT
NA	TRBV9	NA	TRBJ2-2	CASSVDRYAGMNTGELFF	TGTGCCAGCAGCGTAGATAGGTATGCGGGGATGAACACCGGGGAGCTGTTTTTT
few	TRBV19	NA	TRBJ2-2	CASSIRTVDGGGELFF	TGTGCCAGTAGTATTCGGACAGTCGATGGTGGCGGGGAGCTGTTTTTT
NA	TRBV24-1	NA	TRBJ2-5	CATSGEAGQQETQYF	TGTGCCACCAGTGGGGAGGCGGGACAACAAGAGACCCAGTACTTC
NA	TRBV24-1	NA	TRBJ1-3	CATSSGSGNTIYF	TGTGCCACCAGTTCGGGATCTGGAAACACCATATATTTT
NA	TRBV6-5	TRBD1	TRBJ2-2	CASSSAGQGTGELFF	TGTGCCAGCAGTTCGGCGGGACAGGGGACCGGGGAGCTGTTTTTT
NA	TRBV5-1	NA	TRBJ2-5	CASSLDQETQYF	TGCGCCAGCAGCTTGGACCAAGAGACCCAGTACTTC
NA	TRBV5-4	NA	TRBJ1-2	CASKVPGLGHGYTF	TGTGCCAGCAAGGTTCCGGGACTGGGCCATGGCTACACCTTC
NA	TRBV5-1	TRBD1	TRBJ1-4	CASSVGQGGVGEKLFF	TGCGCCAGCAGCGTCGGACAGGGCGGCGTAGGTGAAAAACTGTTTTTT
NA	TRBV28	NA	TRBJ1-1	CASSLAGVRTEAFF	TGTGCCAGCAGTTTAGCCGGAGTGCGCACTGAAGCTTTCTTT